This T cell receptor beta chain appears in the sequencing data of a study of Ad26.COV2.S vaccination and SARS-CoV-2 variants. Study-wide points: Vaccinees showed greater spike-specific TCR breadth than placebo recipients. With respect to non-spike TCR breadth, vaccine and placebo recipients were similar.

TCRdb's copy holds only in-frame clones and misses some; the assay was immunoSEQ multiplex PCR. The sample records roughly 100,000 clones, around 81% being singletons. There are a few counts of this clone. Its matching antigen is unknown. The CDR3 length is 13 residues. CDR1 and CDR2 (germline): MNHNY, SVGAGI (reference sequence). V lost 6 bases and J 4 bases, leaving 12 bases between the germline ends. The sequence came from a human donor who had recovered from COVID-19. The chain couples TRBV6-6 to TRBJ1-1, with D possibly matching TRBD1 (5 bases). This specimen was peripheral blood, taken after recovery from COVID-19. For the CDR3, the DNA is TGTGCCAGCAGACAACCTCAGGGCACTGAAGCTTTCTTT. Residues: CASRQPQGTEAFF.